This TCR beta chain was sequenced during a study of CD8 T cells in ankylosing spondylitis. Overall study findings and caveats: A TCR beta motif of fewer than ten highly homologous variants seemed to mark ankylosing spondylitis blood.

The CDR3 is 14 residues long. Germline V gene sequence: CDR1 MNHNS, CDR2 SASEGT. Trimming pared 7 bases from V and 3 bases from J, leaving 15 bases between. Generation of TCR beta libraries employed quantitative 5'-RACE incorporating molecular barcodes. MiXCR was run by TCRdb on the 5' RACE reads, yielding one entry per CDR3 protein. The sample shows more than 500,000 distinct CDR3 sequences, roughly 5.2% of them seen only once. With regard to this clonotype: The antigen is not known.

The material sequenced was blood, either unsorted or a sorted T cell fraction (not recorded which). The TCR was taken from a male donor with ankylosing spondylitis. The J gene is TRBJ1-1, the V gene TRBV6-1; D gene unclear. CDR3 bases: TGTGCCAGCATCAGGCGACTGGGCCACACTGAAGCTTTCTTT. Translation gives CASIRRLGHTEAFF.